The 3 T cell receptor beta chains below were found in one sample sequenced in a study of T and B cells in COVID-19 patients. TRB rearrangements were amplified by multiplex PCR with BIOMED2 TRB-A/B primers. MiXCR, applied by TCRdb to the multiplex PCR reads, yields one record per CDR3 protein. The sample contains 12,000 to 15,000 distinct CDR3 sequences, roughly 30% of which appear only once. From blood, about 240-550 ng of genomic DNA served as TRB template. The sample was blood. Source of these receptors: a human donor who had recovered from COVID-19.

To note about this clonotype: This may arise from a read error, as a much more abundant clone is one base away. The chain combines TRBV24-1 with TRBJ2-1; 7 bases agree with TRBD1. CDR1 KGHDR and CDR2 SFDVKD come from the germline V gene. The CDR3 has 13 amino acids. The CDR3 DNA reads TGTGCCGTCCGGGACAGCTCCTACAATGAGAAGTTCTTC. This codes for CAVRDSSYNEKFF.

This clonotype is medium-sized (0.01 to 0.1%) within its sample. The CDR3, as DNA: TGTGCCAGCGGTGGAGGGGCGGTCAATGAGCAGTTCTTC. Residues: CASGGGAVNEQFF. The V and J genes are TRBV6-5 and TRBJ2-1, with a tentative D call TRBD2 (6 bases). With 8 bases removed from V and 6 bases from J, the gap between germline ends came to 14 bases. The CDR3 covers 13 residues. Per germline, CDR1 MNHEY and CDR2 SVGAGI.

This clonotype was detected only a few times. CDR3 sequence reads: CASSFTGSAFF. CDR3 DNA sequence: TGTGCCAGCAGTTTTACAGGGTCGGCTTTCTTT. The V gene is TRBV12-3 or TRBV12-4, the J gene TRBJ1-1; D possibly corresponds to TRBD1 (6 bases). V lost 3 bases to trimming and J lost 11 bases, with 10 bases between them. The CDR3 loop spans 11 amino acids.